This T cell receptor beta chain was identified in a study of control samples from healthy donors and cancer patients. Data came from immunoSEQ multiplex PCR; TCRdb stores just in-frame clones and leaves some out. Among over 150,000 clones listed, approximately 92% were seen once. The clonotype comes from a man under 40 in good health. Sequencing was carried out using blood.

CDR3 sequence: CASSLTPGLEGGYTF. Written as DNA, the CDR3 is TGTGCCAGCAGCTTAACCCCGGGACTTGAGGGTGGCTACACCTTC. The chain uses TRBV11-2 and TRBJ1-2, with a weak D call TRBD1 (5 bases). The V gene's germline CDR1 is SGHAT and CDR2 FQNNGV. Trimming took 2 bases from V and 7 from J, leaving 17 bases between them. The CDR3 is made up of 15 amino acids. Combining the CDR3 with reference TRBV11-2 and TRBJ1-2 gives the whole variable domain EAGVAQSPRYKIIEKRQSVAFWCNPISGHATLYWYQQILGQGPKLLIQFQNNGVVDDSQLPKDRFSAERLKGVDSTLKIQPAKLEDSAVYLCASSLTPGLEGGYTFGSGTRLTVV.